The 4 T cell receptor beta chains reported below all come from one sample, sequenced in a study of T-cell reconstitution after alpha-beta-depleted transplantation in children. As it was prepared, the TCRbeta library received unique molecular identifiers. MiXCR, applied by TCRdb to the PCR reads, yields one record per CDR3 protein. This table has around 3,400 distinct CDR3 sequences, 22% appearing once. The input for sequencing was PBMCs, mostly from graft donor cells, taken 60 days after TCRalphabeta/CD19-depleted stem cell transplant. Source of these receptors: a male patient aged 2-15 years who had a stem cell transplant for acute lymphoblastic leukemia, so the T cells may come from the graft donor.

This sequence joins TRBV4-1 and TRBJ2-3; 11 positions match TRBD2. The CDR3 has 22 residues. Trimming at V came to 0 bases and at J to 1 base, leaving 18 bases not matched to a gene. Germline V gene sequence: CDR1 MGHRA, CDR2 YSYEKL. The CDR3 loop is CASSQEVGGLAVPSICTDTQYF. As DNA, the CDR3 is TGCGCCAGCAGCCAAGAAGTCGGGGGACTAGCGGTTCCCTCTATATGCACAGATACGCAGTATTTT.

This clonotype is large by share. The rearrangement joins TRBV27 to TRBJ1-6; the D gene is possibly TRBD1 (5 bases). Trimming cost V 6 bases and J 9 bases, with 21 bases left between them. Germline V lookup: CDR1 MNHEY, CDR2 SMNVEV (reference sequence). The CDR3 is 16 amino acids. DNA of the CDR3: TGTGCCAGCAGGGTGGGATCGGGACCAAGGAGTTCACCCCTCCACTTT. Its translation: CASRVGSGPRSSPLHF.

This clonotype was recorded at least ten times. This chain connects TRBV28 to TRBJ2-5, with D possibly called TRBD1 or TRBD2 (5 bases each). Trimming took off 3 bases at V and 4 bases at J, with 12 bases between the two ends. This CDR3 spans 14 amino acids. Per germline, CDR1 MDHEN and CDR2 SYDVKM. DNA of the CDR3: TGTGCCAGCAGTTTTTCCCCAGGGAGAGAGACCCAGTACTTC. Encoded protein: CASSFSPGRETQYF.

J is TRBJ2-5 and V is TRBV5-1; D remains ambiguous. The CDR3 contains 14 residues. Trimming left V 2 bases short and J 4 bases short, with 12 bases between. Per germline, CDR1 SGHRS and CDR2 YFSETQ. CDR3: CASSFNIRGETQYF. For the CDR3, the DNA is TGCGCCAGCAGCTTTAACATCCGCGGAGAGACCCAGTACTTC.